Below, 11 T cell receptor beta chains from the same sample are listed, as sequenced in a study of T cells in Graves' hyperthyroidism and ophthalmopathy. Amplified regions were TCR beta CDR3 sequences from RNA transcripts. When the TCR CDR3 underwent first-round RT-PCR, the HTBI primer set was used. TCRdb called the multiplex PCR reads again in MiXCR, with one record for every CDR3 protein. The sample has 500,000 to 750,000 distinct CDR3 sequences; 46% are singletons. Sequenced sample: peripheral blood or thyroid tissue (not recorded which). The receptors were gathered from a woman aged 18 to 35 with Graves' hyperthyroidism.

This clonotype appeared a single time. The chain couples TRBV11-1 to TRBJ2-7; TRBD2 matches 12 bases. The germline CDR1 and CDR2 sequences are SGHAT and FQDESV (reference sequence). The J segment lost 5 bases and the V segment lost 5 bases, leaving 7 bases of the junction unmatched. The CDR3 has 15 amino acids. For the CDR3, the DNA is TGTGCCAGCAGCGAACTAGCGGGAGGTAGCCACGAGCAGTACTTC. This encodes CASSELAGGSHEQYF.

This chain connects TRBV10-3 to TRBJ2-7, with D possibly matching TRBD2 (5 bases). CDR3 length equals 13 residues. Germline V CDR1 and CDR2: ENHRY, SYGVKD. Trimming removed 7 bases from V and 2 bases from J, with 12 bases in between. The CDR3 coding sequence is TGTGCCATCAACCGGGATCTCACCTACGAGCAGTACTTC. It yields the protein CAINRDLTYEQYF.

Here the CDR3 reads CASSQAGKYNSPLHF. The CDR3 DNA reads as TGTGCCAGCAGCCAGGCGGGAAAATATAATTCACCCCTCCACTTT. V usage is TRBV25-1 and J usage is TRBJ1-6; D not certain. The V gene's germline CDR1 is MGHDK and CDR2 SYGVNS. The CDR3 is 15 residues long. The V end was cut by 6 bases, the J end by 4 bases, with 13 bases between.

With regard to this clonotype: An end of the junction does not agree with germline; a read error may underlie this. The CDR3 loop is CASSSSTSSYNERFF. The CDR3 coding sequence is TGTGCCAGCAGCTCTAGCACGAGCTCCTACAATGAGCGGTTCTTC. V gene TRBV7-6 combines with J gene TRBJ2-7, with D maybe TRBD2 (5 bases). CDR3 length equals 15 residues. Germline V gives CDR1 SGHVS, CDR2 FNYEAQ.

This clonotype was seen at least ten times. The chain is built from TRBV5-1 and TRBJ2-7; 7 nucleotides line up with TRBD1. The CDR3 is 14 amino acids. The V and J ends lost 6 bases and 0 bases, in that order; junction bases with no gene match: 6. Germline loops: CDR1 SGHRS, CDR2 YFSETQ. CDR3 amino acids: CASTPGTDSYEQYF. Written as DNA, the CDR3 is TGCGCCAGCACACCCGGGACAGACTCCTACGAGCAGTACTTC.

This clonotype has at least ten counts. The chain joins TRBV6-5 to TRBJ2-7, with D possibly called TRBD1 or TRBD2 (8 bases each). Germline CDR1 is MNHEY and CDR2 is SVGAGI. The CDR3 is made up of 14 amino acids. Trimming cost V 6 bases and J 3 bases, with 15 bases left between them. The CDR3 coding sequence is TGTGCCAGCAGCAGGGGGCGGGGGGTCTACGAGCAGTACTTC. Amino acid sequence: CASSRGRGVYEQYF.

The table lists this clonotype with a few counts. At one of its ends the junction is not consistent with the germline gene, which may arise from a read error. This sequence joins TRBV7-3 and TRBJ2-5; perhaps TRBD2 as D (5 bases). The better agreement between TRBJ2-1 and the DNA end casts doubt on the J call. This CDR3 has 11 amino acids. Per the germline V gene, CDR1 is SGHTA and CDR2 is FQGTGA. The CDR3 DNA follows: TGTGCCAGCAGTTTAACGGGGAAGCAGTTCTTC. Encoded protein: CASSLTGKQFF.

Details on this clonotype: A single base separates this from a much larger clone, so it may be a read error. The chain has TRBV6-5 and TRBJ1-2; 8 positions match TRBD1. The CDR3 length is 17 residues. Germline lookup yields CDR1 MNHEY and CDR2 SVGAGI. CDR3 in amino acids: CAGSEARTGKAIYGYTF. The CDR3 DNA reads as TGTGCCGGCAGTGAAGCTCGGACAGGGAAGGCTATCTATGGCTACACCTTC.

This clonotype was observed a single time. A read error is likely, as this CDR3 ends without the conserved phenylalanine or tryptophan. The limits of the CDR3 on the DNA are not certain, so only TCRdb's listed CDR3 is given. The chain has TRBV12-3 or TRBV12-4 and TRBJ1-2. The CDR3 spans 9 residues, counting both ends. CDR3 sequence reads: CAISEYRLV.

V is TRBV10-3 and J is TRBJ2-1; D might be TRBD2 (5 bases). Germline CDR1 reads ENHRY; CDR2 reads SYGVKD. Trimming took off 4 bases at V and 10 bases at J, with 8 bases between the two ends. This CDR3 is built from 11 residues. CDR3 region: CAISVREEQFF. CDR3 bases: TGTGCCATCAGTGTCCGGGAAGAGCAGTTCTTC.

This clonotype was detected ten times or more. The chain employs TRBV7-9 and TRBJ2-7; D uncertain. Trimming left V 4 bases short and J 2 bases short, with 18 bases between. Per the germline V gene, CDR1 is SEHNR and CDR2 is FQNEAQ (reference sequence). The CDR3 totals 16 residues. The CDR3 DNA is TGTGCCAGCAGCTCAGTTCCAGGTCAAAGTACCTACGAGCAGTACTTC. It codes for CASSSVPGQSTYEQYF.